A single sample is the source of the 21 T cell receptor beta chains below, sequenced in a study of cytomegalovirus exposure and HLA in healthy donors. Primers included in the PCR were 60 Vbeta and 13 Jbeta primers. The data were produced by immunoSEQ multiplex PCR, yet TCRdb's version contains in-frame clones alone and is incomplete. The table records more than 100,000 clones, about 82% of them present only once. The sequenced sample was PBMCs. All receptors derive from a female donor in good health and CMV-seropositive.

J is TRBJ1-6 and V is TRBV9; D remains ambiguous. The CDR3 has 15 residues. With 3 bases removed from V and 6 bases from J, the gap between germline ends came to 13 bases. Germline V lookup: CDR1 SGDLS, CDR2 YYNGEE. The CDR3 region has the DNA TGTGCCAGCAGCGGAAGGACTGAGTTTAATTCACCCCTCCACTTT. Translating it yields CASSGRTEFNSPLHF.

V and J are TRBV18 and TRBJ1-5, with D perhaps matching TRBD1 (6 bases). From germline, CDR1 is KGHSH and CDR2 LQKENI. V was cut by 0 bases and J by 2 bases, with 11 bases left in between. CDR3 length: 16 residues. DNA of the CDR3: TGTGCCAGCTCACCACCGTGGGACACCGGCAATCAGCCCCAGCATTTT. Amino acids: CASSPPWDTGNQPQHF. Complete variable domain (other parts from reference TRBV18 and TRBJ1-5): NAGVMQNPRHLVRRRGQEARLRCSPMKGHSHVYWYRQLPEEGLKFMVYLQKENIIDESGMPKERFSAEFPKEGPSILRIQQVVRGDSAAYFCASSPPWDTGNQPQHFGDGTRLSIL.

The CDR3 nucleotides are TGCGCCAGCTGGAGCGGGAGGGCCGGTGAGACCCAGTACTTC. It translates to CASWSGRAGETQYF. V gene TRBV10-1 combines with J gene TRBJ2-5; 10 positions agree with TRBD2. CDR3 length equals 14 residues. The J segment lost 5 bases and the V segment lost 8 bases, leaving 8 bases of the junction unmatched. CDR1 is WNHNN, CDR2 SYGVQD, per germline (reference sequence).

The rearrangement joins TRBV7-2 to TRBJ2-3; TRBD2 is a possible D gene (5 bases). The CDR3 extends over 15 amino acids. Per germline, CDR1 SGHTA and CDR2 FQGNSA. The germline V and J ends were trimmed by 5 bases and 0 bases, with 12 bases remaining between them. CDR3 nucleotides: TGTGCCAGCAGCCCAGACTACCTAAGCACAGATACGCAGTATTTT. It encodes CASSPDYLSTDTQYF.

Only a few counts were recorded for this clone. V and J are TRBV15 and TRBJ1-2; a weak D match, TRBD1 (5 bases). V lost 0 bases and J lost 5, with 13 bases in between. Germline CDR1 is LNHNV and CDR2 is YYDKDF (reference sequence). This CDR3 spans 15 amino acids. Here the CDR3 reads CATSRDLGEGYGYTF. In DNA form, the CDR3 reads TGTGCCACCAGCAGAGATCTAGGGGAGGGGTATGGCTACACCTTC. Supplemented by reference TRBV15 and TRBJ1-2, the full variable domain reads DAMVIQNPRYQVTQFGKPVTLSCSQTLNHNVMYWYQQKSSQAPKLLFHYYDKDFNNEADTPDNFQSRRPNTSFCFLDIRSPGLGDTAMYLCATSRDLGEGYGYTFGSGTRLTVV.

The J gene is TRBJ2-5, the V gene TRBV4-2, with 7 positions matching TRBD2. The CDR3 runs 17 residues. Trimming removed 0 bases from V and 1 base from J; junction bases left unmatched: 8. Germline CDR1 is LGHNA and CDR2 is YNFKEQ. The CDR3 DNA reads as TGTGCCAGCAGCCAAGATCGGGGAGGGAGGGCCCAAGAGACCCAGTACTTC. Protein sequence: CASSQDRGGRAQETQYF.

The genes are TRBV7-9 and TRBJ2-5, with TRBD1 matching over 8 bases. The last part of the DNA fits TRBJ2-7 better; the J call may be wrong. This CDR3 has 17 residues. CDR1 SEHNR and CDR2 FQNEAQ come from the germline V gene (reference sequence). CDR3 sequence reads: CASSLGQGAPNNYEQYF. CDR3 sequence (DNA): TGTGCCAGCAGCTTGGGGCAGGGGGCGCCCAATAACTACGAGCAGTACTTC.

This clone came up once. This chain links TRBV19 with TRBJ2-7; 8 bases fit TRBD2. The germline gives CDR1 LNHDA, CDR2 SQIVND (reference sequence). The CDR3 has 13 amino acids. After removal of 5 bases from V and 2 bases from J, the junction contained 2 bases not matched to a gene. The CDR3 region has the DNA TGTGCCAGTAGTGCGGGGGGCGCCTACGAGCAGTACTTC. This encodes CASSAGGAYEQYF.

The genes are TRBV5-1 and TRBJ1-1; no firm D call. This CDR3 spans 12 amino acids. Deletions cut 1 base from V and 1 base from J, with 2 bases between. CDR1 SGHRS and CDR2 YFSETQ come from the germline V gene. CDR3 residues: CASSLQNTEAFF. Here the CDR3 DNA reads TGCGCCAGCAGCTTGCAGAACACTGAAGCTTTCTTT.

The chain links TRBV9 to TRBJ1-1; D perhaps matches TRBD1 (6 bases). In germline, CDR1 is SGDLS, CDR2 YYNGEE. The CDR3 consists of 15 residues. V shed 2 bases and J shed 0 bases, with 11 bases lying between them. As DNA, the CDR3 is TGTGCCAGCAGCGTTGGGGGCGACCTGAACACTGAAGCTTTCTTT. Translation gives CASSVGGDLNTEAFF.

This sequence joins TRBV11-2 and TRBJ2-1, with a possible D match to TRBD2 (6 bases). Germline CDR1 is SGHAT and CDR2 is FQNNGV. V lost 0 bases and J lost 3, with 12 bases in between. This CDR3 has 16 residues. CDR3 nucleotides: TGTGCCAGCAGCTTAGAAACTCTAGCGTTCTACAATGAGCAGTTCTTC. Residues: CASSLETLAFYNEQFF.

The chain has TRBV4-1 and TRBJ1-5; 8 bases fit TRBD1. Germline V CDR1 and CDR2: MGHRA, YSYEKL. The junction had 9 bases not matched to a gene; V was cut back by 4 bases and J by 1 base. The CDR3 is made up of 17 amino acids. The CDR3 spells CASSPQGAGASNQPQHF. CDR3 in DNA: TGCGCCAGCAGCCCCCAGGGGGCAGGGGCCAGCAATCAGCCCCAGCATTTT.

The chain has TRBV7-4 and TRBJ2-1, with 10 positions matching TRBD2. CDR3 length equals 16 residues. Trimming took 1 base from V and 8 from J; bases not matched to a gene: 8. Germline lookup yields CDR1 SGHVT and CDR2 SQSDAQ. CDR3 residues: CASSLVSASGRHEQFF. The CDR3 coding sequence is TGTGCCAGCAGCTTAGTTTCGGCTAGCGGGAGACATGAGCAGTTCTTC.

This clone was seen a few times. This chain links TRBV5-4 with TRBJ2-7; either TRBD1 or TRBD2 may fit D (5 bases each). V lost 4 bases to trimming and J lost 9 bases, with 17 bases between them. Germline V gene lookup returns CDR1 SGHNT and CDR2 YYREEE (reference sequence). The CDR3 has 13 amino acids. CDR3 coding DNA: TGTGCCAGCAGCCTGGGGACCGAACGGGGGCAGTACTTC. This encodes CASSLGTERGQYF.

V usage is TRBV25-1 and J usage is TRBJ2-2; D possibly corresponds to TRBD2 (6 bases). V lost 1 base to trimming and J lost 5 bases, with 20 bases between them. The CDR3 has 18 residues. From germline, CDR1 is MGHDK and CDR2 SYGVNS. CDR3 bases: TGTGCCAGCAGTGAATCCTCCCCGAACCCGACTAGTACCGGGGAGCTGTTTTTT. This sequence encodes CASSESSPNPTSTGELFF.

The rearrangement joins TRBV27 to TRBJ2-7; 9 bases fit TRBD2. The CDR3 totals 14 residues. The germline CDR1 and CDR2 sequences are MNHEY and SMNVEV (reference sequence). Trimming removed 7 bases from V and 0 bases from J; junction bases left unmatched: 4. Here the CDR3 DNA reads TGTGCCAGCAAGGTGGGACTAGCCTCCTACGAGCAGTACTTC. Translated: CASKVGLASYEQYF.

The chain employs TRBV5-5 and TRBJ1-4; 9 positions match TRBD1. This CDR3 has 13 residues. Germline V gene lookup returns CDR1 SGHKS and CDR2 YYEKEE (reference sequence). The V gene end was trimmed by 5 bases and the J gene end by 16 bases; junction bases not matched to a gene: 12. The CDR3 protein is CASRPTGGAKEFF. The CDR3 nucleotides read TGTGCCAGCAGACCGACAGGGGGGGCAAAAGAGTTTTTT. Based on the CDR3 plus reference TRBV5-5 and TRBJ1-4, the full variable domain is DAGVTQSPTHLIKTRGQQVTLRCSPISGHKSVSWYQQVLGQGPQFIFQYYEKEERGRGNFPDRFSARQFPNYSSELNVNALLLGDSALYLCASRPTGGAKEFFGSGTQLSVL.

This chain links TRBV6-6 with TRBJ2-7, with D possibly matching TRBD2 (6 bases). The germline V and J ends were trimmed by 2 bases and 0 bases, with 14 bases remaining between them. CDR3 length: 16 amino acids. The germline CDR1 and CDR2 sequences are MNHNY and SVGAGI (reference sequence). The CDR3 reads CASSYPLSGHSYEQYF. The CDR3 DNA reads TGTGCCAGCAGTTACCCACTTAGCGGACACTCCTACGAGCAGTACTTC.

The rearrangement uses TRBV6-5 and TRBJ2-3; 7 nucleotides agree with TRBD1. CDR1 is MNHEY, CDR2 SVGAGI, per germline. This CDR3 has 16 residues. Unmatched junction bases numbered 8, after V lost 2 bases and J lost 3 bases. The CDR3 sequence is CASSYDRDSETDTQYF. The CDR3 nucleotides read TGTGCCAGCAGTTACGACCGGGACAGTGAAACAGATACGCAGTATTTT.

The chain carries TRBV6-1 and TRBJ2-3; 10 bases fit TRBD2. V gave up 4 bases and J gave up 5 bases; unmatched junction bases: 6. CDR3 length: 15 amino acids. Germline assignment: CDR1 MNHNS and CDR2 SASEGT. The CDR3 protein is CASSVLAGEIDTQYF. Written as DNA, the CDR3 is TGTGCCAGCAGTGTCCTAGCGGGAGAGATAGATACGCAGTATTTT.

V usage is TRBV19 and J usage is TRBJ2-6; no clear D gene. The CDR3 consists of 16 residues. The V end was cut by 7 bases, the J end by 0 bases, with 13 bases between. Germline V CDR1 and CDR2: LNHDA, SQIVND (reference sequence). In nucleotides, the CDR3 is TGTGCCAGTAAGGCGGTGAAGCTCTCTGGGGCCAACGTCCTGACTTTC. Encoded protein: CASKAVKLSGANVLTF. Full variable domain (missing parts from reference TRBV19 and TRBJ2-6): DGGITQSPKYLFRKEGQNVTLSCEQNLNHDAMYWYRQDPGQGLRLIYYSQIVNDFQKGDIAEGYSVSREKKESFPLTVTSAQKNPTAFYLCASKAVKLSGANVLTFGAGSRLTVL.